This TCR beta chain was recorded in a study of beta chain features in type 1 diabetes. Study findings and constraints: TCRB rearrangement may or may not be influenced by HLA type; here this remained unresolved.

As regards this clone: Its antigen is unidentified.

The CDR3 is 13 amino acids. CDR1 and CDR2 (germline): MNHEY, SVGAGI. J lost 14 bases, V lost 5 bases, and 8 bases had no gene match. What was sequenced were expressed TCRB transcripts, since all of the isolated RNA had been reverse transcribed. Sequencing used immunoSEQ multiplex PCR; TCRdb keeps in-frame clones, though not all of them. The top ten clones hold 0.55% to 0.75% of a sample with over 150,000 clones, about 8.5% of them seen once. The chain combines TRBV6-5 with TRBJ1-6, with TRBD1 identical over 8 bases. Sequences were obtained from central memory CD4+ T cells from blood. This TCR was sampled from a man aged 18 to 29 in good health. The CDR3 spells CASSIGTGPALHF. DNA for the CDR3: TGTGCCAGCAGTATCGGGACAGGCCCGGCCCTCCACTTT.